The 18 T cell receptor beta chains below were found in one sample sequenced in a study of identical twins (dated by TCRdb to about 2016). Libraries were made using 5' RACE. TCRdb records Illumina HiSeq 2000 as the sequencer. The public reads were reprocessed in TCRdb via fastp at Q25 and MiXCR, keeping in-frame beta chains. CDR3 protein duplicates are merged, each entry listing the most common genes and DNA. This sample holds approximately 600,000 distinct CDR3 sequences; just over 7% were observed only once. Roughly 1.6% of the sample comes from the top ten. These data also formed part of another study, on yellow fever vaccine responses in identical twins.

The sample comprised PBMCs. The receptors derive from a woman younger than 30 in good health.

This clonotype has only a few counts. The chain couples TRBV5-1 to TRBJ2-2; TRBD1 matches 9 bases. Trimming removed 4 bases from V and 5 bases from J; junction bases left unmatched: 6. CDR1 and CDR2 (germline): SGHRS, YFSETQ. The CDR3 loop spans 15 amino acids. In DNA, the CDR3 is TGCGCCAGCAGCAGCGGGACAGGGAGAACCGGGGAGCTGTTTTTT. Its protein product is CASSSGTGRTGELFF.

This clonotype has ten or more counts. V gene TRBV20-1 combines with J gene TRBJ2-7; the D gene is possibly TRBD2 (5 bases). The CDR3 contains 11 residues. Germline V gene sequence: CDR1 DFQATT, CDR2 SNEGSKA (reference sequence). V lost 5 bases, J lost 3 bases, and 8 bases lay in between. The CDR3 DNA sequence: TGCAGTGCTCTCCGGGACTACGAGCAGTACTTC. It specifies CSALRDYEQYF.

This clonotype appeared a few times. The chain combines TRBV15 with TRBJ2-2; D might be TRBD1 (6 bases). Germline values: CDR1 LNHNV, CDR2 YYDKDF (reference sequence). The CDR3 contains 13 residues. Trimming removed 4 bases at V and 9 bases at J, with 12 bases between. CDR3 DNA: TGTGCCACCAGCACCAGCAGGGGATGGGAGCTGTTTTTT. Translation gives CATSTSRGWELFF.

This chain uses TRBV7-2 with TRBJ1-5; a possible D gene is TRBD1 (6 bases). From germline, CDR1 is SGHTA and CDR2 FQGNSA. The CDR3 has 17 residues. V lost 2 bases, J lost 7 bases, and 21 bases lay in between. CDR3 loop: CASSLLRDRPGSQPQHF. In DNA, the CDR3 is TGTGCCAGCAGCTTACTCAGAGACAGGCCAGGGAGCCAGCCCCAGCATTTT.

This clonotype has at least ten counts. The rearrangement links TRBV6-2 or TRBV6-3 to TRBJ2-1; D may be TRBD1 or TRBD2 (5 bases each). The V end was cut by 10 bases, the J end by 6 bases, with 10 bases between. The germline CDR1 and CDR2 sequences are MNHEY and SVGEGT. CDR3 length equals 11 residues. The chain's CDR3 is CATGTVNEQFF. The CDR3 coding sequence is TGTGCCACTGGGACGGTCAATGAGCAGTTCTTC.

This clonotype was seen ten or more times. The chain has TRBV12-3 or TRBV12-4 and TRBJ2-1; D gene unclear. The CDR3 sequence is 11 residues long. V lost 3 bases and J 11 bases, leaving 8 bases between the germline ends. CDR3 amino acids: CASSFYQKQFF. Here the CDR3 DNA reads TGTGCCAGCAGTTTTTACCAAAAGCAGTTCTTC.

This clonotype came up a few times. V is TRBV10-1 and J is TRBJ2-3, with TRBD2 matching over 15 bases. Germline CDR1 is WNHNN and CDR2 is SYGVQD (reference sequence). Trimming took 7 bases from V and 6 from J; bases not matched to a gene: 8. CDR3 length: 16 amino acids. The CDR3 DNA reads TGCGCCAGCACCGGGACTAGCGGGGGGCCAGGTGATACGCAGTATTTT. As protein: CASTGTSGGPGDTQYF.

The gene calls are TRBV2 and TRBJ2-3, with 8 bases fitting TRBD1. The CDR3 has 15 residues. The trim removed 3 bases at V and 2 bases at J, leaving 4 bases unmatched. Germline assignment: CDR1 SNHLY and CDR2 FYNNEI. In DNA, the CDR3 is TGTGCCAGCAGTGATGGACAGGGTTCCACAGATACGCAGTATTTT. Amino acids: CASSDGQGSTDTQYF.

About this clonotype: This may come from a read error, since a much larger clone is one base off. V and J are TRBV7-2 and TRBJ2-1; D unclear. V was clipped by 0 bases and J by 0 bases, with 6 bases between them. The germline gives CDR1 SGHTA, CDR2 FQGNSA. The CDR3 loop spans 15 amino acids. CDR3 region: CASSLAQSSYNEQFF. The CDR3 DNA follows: TGTGCCAGCAGCTTAGCTCAGTCCTCCTACAATGAGCAGTTCTTC.

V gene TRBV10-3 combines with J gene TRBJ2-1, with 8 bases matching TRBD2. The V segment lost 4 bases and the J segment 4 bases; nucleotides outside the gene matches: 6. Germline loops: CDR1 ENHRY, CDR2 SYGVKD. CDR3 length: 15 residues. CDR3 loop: CAISGVSGEYNEQFF. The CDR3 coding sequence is TGTGCCATCAGTGGGGTTAGCGGGGAGTACAATGAGCAGTTCTTC.

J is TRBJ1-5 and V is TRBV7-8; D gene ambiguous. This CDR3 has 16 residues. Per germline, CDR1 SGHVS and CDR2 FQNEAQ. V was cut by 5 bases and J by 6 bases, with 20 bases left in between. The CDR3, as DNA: TGTGCCAGCAGCACGTGGTCTGGCGGGAGGAGTCAGCCCCAGCATTTT. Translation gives CASSTWSGGRSQPQHF.

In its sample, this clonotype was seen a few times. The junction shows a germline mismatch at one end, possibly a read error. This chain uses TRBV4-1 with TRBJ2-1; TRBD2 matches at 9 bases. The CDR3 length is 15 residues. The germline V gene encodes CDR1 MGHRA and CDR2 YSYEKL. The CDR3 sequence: CASSQSGLAYTEQFF. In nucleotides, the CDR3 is TGCGCCAGCAGCCAATCGGGACTAGCATACACTGAGCAGTTCTTC.

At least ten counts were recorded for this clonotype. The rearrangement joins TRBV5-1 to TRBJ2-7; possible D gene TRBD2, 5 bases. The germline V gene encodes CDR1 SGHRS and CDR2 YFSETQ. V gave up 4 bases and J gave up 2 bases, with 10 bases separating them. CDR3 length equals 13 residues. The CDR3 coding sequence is TGCGCCAGCAGCAAGGACGGGACCTACGAGCAGTACGTC. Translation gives CASSKDGTYEQYV.

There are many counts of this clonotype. Written as DNA, the CDR3 is TGCAGTGCTAGGCCCAGGAGCTCCTACGAGCAGTACGTC. Translating it yields CSARPRSSYEQYV. The chain joins TRBV20-1 to TRBJ2-7; no definite D call. Germline CDR1 and CDR2: DFQATT and SNEGSKA (reference sequence). CDR3 size: 13 residues. V was clipped by 3 bases and J by 0 bases, with 9 bases between them.

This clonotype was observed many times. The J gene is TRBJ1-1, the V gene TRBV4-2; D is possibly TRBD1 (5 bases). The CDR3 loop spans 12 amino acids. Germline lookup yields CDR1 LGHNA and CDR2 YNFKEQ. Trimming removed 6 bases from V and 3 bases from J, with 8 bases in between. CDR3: CASRRGDTEAFF. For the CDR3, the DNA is TGTGCCAGCAGGAGGGGAGACACTGAAGCTTTCTTT.

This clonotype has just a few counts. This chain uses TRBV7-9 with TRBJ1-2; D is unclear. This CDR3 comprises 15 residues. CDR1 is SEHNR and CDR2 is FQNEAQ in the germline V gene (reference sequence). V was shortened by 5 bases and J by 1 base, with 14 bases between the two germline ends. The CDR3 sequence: CASSRALGHNYGYTF. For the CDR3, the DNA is TGTGCCAGCAGCCGTGCATTGGGTCATAACTATGGCTACACCTTC. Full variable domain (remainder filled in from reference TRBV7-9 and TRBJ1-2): DTGVSQNPRHKITKRGQNVTFRCDPISEHNRLYWYRQTLGQGPEFLTYFQNEAQLEKSRLLSDRFSAERPKGSFSTLEIQRTEQGDSAMYLCASSRALGHNYGYTFGSGTRLTVV.

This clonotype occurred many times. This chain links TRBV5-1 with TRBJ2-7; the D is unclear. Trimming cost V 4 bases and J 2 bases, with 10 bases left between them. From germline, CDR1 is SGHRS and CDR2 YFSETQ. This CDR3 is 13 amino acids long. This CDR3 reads CASSRAETYEQYF. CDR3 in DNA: TGCGCCAGCAGCAGGGCAGAAACCTACGAGCAGTACTTC.

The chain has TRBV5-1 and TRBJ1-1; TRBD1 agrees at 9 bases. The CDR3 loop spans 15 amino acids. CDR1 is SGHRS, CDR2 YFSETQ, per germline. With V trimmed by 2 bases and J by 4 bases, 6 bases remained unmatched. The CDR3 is CASSLKQGALTEAFF. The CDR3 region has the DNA TGCGCCAGCAGCTTAAAACAGGGGGCACTCACTGAAGCTTTCTTT.